This entry is about one T cell receptor (beta chain). This sample stems from a study of blood T cell repertoires in COVID-19. Study overall: The origin of the acute and convalescent COVID-19 samples was the United States, Italy and Spain. T cells, B-cell-depleted T cells, or PBMCs supplied cDNA or gDNA.

Original processing methods: It was from reference gene primer amplification that nucleated cell counts were estimated. Generated by immunoSEQ multiplex PCR, the TCRdb table keeps only in-frame clones and is missing some. Clone size and the V and J calls come from that table; the DNA yielded D and trimming. The sample holds a few hundred thousand clones, 70% to 85% seen once. From germline, CDR1 is MGHDK and CDR2 SYGVNS. CDR3 length: 15 residues. After removal of 6 bases from V and 0 bases from J, the junction contained 4 bases not matched to a gene. The receptor was isolated from a woman aged 80 or over with acute or convalescent COVID-19. What was sequenced was peripheral blood. This rearrangement joins TRBV25-1 to TRBJ2-7, with 11 bases aligning to TRBD1. DNA of the CDR3: TGTGCCAGCAGGAGGGGGACAGGGGGCTCCTACGAGCAGTACTTC. As protein: CASRRGTGGSYEQYF.